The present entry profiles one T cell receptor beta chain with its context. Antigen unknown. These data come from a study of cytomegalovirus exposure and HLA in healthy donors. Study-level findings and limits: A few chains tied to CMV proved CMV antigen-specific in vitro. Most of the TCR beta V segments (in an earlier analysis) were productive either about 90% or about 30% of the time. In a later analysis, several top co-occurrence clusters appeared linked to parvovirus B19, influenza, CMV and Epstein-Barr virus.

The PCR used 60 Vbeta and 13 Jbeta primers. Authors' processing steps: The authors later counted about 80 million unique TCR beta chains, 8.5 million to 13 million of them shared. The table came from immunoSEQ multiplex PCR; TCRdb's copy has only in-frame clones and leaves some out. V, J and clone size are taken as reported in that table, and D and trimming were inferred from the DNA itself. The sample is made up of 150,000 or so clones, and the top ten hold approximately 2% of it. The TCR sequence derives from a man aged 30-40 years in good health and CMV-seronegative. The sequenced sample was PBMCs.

The CDR3 nucleotides are TGCAGCGTTCTAGGTATCTCTGGGGCCAACGTCCTGACTTTC. Protein product: CSVLGISGANVLTF. V usage is TRBV29-1 and J usage is TRBJ2-6; no clear D gene. CDR1 SQVTM and CDR2 ANQGSEA come from the germline V gene. The CDR3 consists of 14 residues. V gave up 5 bases and J gave up 0 bases, with 8 bases separating them.